Below are 20 T cell receptor beta chains sequenced from a single sample in a study of yellow fever vaccine responses in identical twins. TCRdb re-called the RT-PCR reads through MiXCR, storing one row per CDR3 protein. The sample gives around 7,200 distinct CDR3 sequences, about 86% of which show up once; 1.2% is in the top ten. Sequencing was performed on T cells from blood (PBMCs), unsorted or a sorted subset (not recorded which), taken before or after yellow fever vaccination (not recorded which). These receptors all come from a woman aged 18 to 35 who received the yellow fever vaccine.

J is TRBJ2-7 and V is TRBV6-2 or TRBV6-3, with TRBD2 matching over 8 bases. The V segment lost 7 bases and the J segment 4 bases; nucleotides outside the gene matches: 9. The length of the CDR3 is 14 residues. Germline V gene data show CDR1 as MNHEY and CDR2 as SVGEGT. The CDR3 DNA is TGTGCCAGCACCTCCAGCGGGAGTACTTACGAGCAGTACTTC. Translation: CASTSSGSTYEQYF.

This chain joins TRBV7-6 and TRBJ2-5; D is uncertain. V was pared by 0 bases and J by 4 bases, with 3 bases between. Per the germline V gene, CDR1 is SGHVS and CDR2 is FNYEAQ. The CDR3 is 12 amino acids. The CDR3 sequence: CASSLAAETQYF. The CDR3 region has the DNA TGTGCCAGCAGCTTAGCGGCAGAGACCCAGTACTTC.

V and J are TRBV11-2 and TRBJ2-5; D is possibly TRBD2 (6 bases). Germline CDR1 reads SGHAT; CDR2 reads FQNNGV. CDR3 length equals 15 residues. With 5 bases removed from V and 1 base from J, the gap between germline ends came to 14 bases. CDR3 bases: TGTGCCAGCAGCCCCCAACTGGGAGGCCAAGAGACCCAGTACTTC. This encodes CASSPQLGGQETQYF.

V gene TRBV23-1 combines with J gene TRBJ2-3; D not resolved. TRBV23-1 is an open reading frame, and its role is uncertain. With 2 bases removed from V and 2 bases from J, the gap between germline ends came to 8 bases. The CDR3 has 14 residues. Here the CDR3 reads CASSQLRTTDTQYF. CDR3 DNA sequence: TGCGCCAGCAGTCAACTGCGGACCACAGATACGCAGTATTTT.

The V and J genes are TRBV12-3 or TRBV12-4 and TRBJ1-5; D gene ambiguous. The CDR3 has 14 amino acids. V lost 5 bases, J lost 10 bases, and 18 bases lay in between. The CDR3 region is CASSLLGSQYPQHF. The DNA of the CDR3 is TGTGCCAGCAGTCTTCTGGGCTCCCAATACCCCCAGCATTTT.

This rearrangement joins TRBV6-1 to TRBJ1-1, with D tentatively TRBD1 (6 bases). CDR1 MNHNS and CDR2 SASEGT come from the germline V gene. The CDR3 has 13 residues. The V end was cut by 7 bases, the J end by 6 bases, with 15 bases between. For the CDR3, the DNA is TGTGCCAGCACCGCACCCCAGGGGTCTGAAGCTTTCTTT. Translated: CASTAPQGSEAFF.

V usage is TRBV6-2 or TRBV6-3 and J usage is TRBJ2-7; D call uncertain. Trimming shortened V by 2 bases and J by 0 bases, and 5 bases separated the two germline ends. There are 13 residues in the CDR3. Germline CDR1 MNHEY, CDR2 SVGEGT. The CDR3 DNA is TGTGCCAGCAGTTACAGGAGCTCCTACGAGCAGTACTTC. Translation: CASSYRSSYEQYF.

The chain is built from TRBV11-2 and TRBJ2-3, with 10 bases that match TRBD2. Germline values: CDR1 SGHAT, CDR2 FQNNGV. The CDR3 is 17 amino acids. V lost 0 bases and J lost 3; bases outside the gene matches: 6. The CDR3 DNA reads as TGTGCCAGCAGCTTAGATCCTTCTAGCGGGAGAACAGATACGCAGTATTTT. This encodes CASSLDPSSGRTDTQYF.

CDR3 in amino acids: CASSEGSCYNSPLHF. For the CDR3, the DNA is TGTGCCAGCAGTGAAGGGAGCTGCTATAATTCACCCCTCCACTTT. The chain carries TRBV2 and TRBJ1-6; D is undetermined. Germline V lookup: CDR1 SNHLY, CDR2 FYNNEI. Trimming stripped 1 base from V and 3 bases from J, with 7 bases between. CDR3 size: 15 residues.

The rearrangement uses TRBV12-1 and TRBJ2-7; the table assigns TRBD2, which was not confirmed against the DNA. TRBV12-1 is listed as a pseudogene. CDR3 size: 14 residues. The chain's CDR3 is CASSRGLPSYEQYF. Written as DNA, the CDR3 is TGTGCCAGCAGTAGGGGACTTCCCTCCTACGAGCAGTACTTC.

The chain combines TRBV28 with TRBJ1-1, with TRBD1 as a possible D gene (6 bases). Germline CDR1 MDHEN, CDR2 SYDVKM. Trimming pared 6 bases from V and 2 bases from J, leaving 13 bases between. The CDR3 length is 14 residues. The CDR3 is CASSAGQLNTEAFF. DNA of the CDR3: TGTGCCAGCAGCGCCGGACAGTTAAACACTGAAGCTTTCTTT.

The rearrangement links TRBV12-3 or TRBV12-4 to TRBJ1-5, with D unresolved. V gave up 3 bases and J gave up 4 bases, with 4 bases separating them. This CDR3 is 12 amino acids long. The CDR3 spells CASSFGNQPQHF. The CDR3 DNA reads as TGTGCCAGCAGTTTTGGGAATCAGCCCCAGCATTTT.

This chain links TRBV7-2 with TRBJ2-5; 8 positions agree with TRBD1. The germline gives CDR1 SGHTA, CDR2 FQGNSA. The CDR3 totals 15 residues. With V trimmed by 4 bases and J by 1 base, 5 bases remained unmatched. CDR3 loop: CASSSDRGPQETQYF. The CDR3 nucleotides read TGTGCCAGCAGCTCAGACAGGGGTCCCCAAGAGACCCAGTACTTC. Based on the CDR3 plus reference TRBV7-2 and TRBJ2-5, the full variable domain is GAGVSQSPSNKVTEKGKDVELRCDPISGHTALYWYRQSLGQGLEFLIYFQGNSAPDKSGLPSDRFSAERTGGSVSTLTIQRTQQEDSAVYLCASSSDRGPQETQYFGPGTRLLVL.

The CDR3 DNA follows: TGTGCCAGCAGCGAAACGGGACAGGGATCCTACGAGCAGTACTTC. It is translated as CASSETGQGSYEQYF. The chain carries TRBV28 and TRBJ2-7; 9 nucleotides match TRBD1. The CDR3 is made up of 15 amino acids. Trimming took 6 bases from V and 1 from J; bases not matched to a gene: 7. Germline V gene lookup returns CDR1 MDHEN and CDR2 SYDVKM.

The genes are TRBV4-3 and TRBJ2-1, with 7 bases matching TRBD2. V gave up 2 bases and J gave up 6 bases; unmatched junction bases: 4. Per germline, CDR1 LGHNA and CDR2 YSLEER. This CDR3 has 14 residues. For the CDR3, the DNA is TGCGCCAGCAGCCAAACGACTAGCTCCAATGAGCAGTTCTTC. Residues: CASSQTTSSNEQFF.

This sequence joins TRBV18 and TRBJ2-7, with D tentatively TRBD2 (5 bases). Germline CDR1 and CDR2: KGHSH and LQKENI. V was trimmed by 3 bases and J by 2 bases, leaving 11 bases between them. CDR3 length: 14 residues. CDR3: CASSPAGITYEQYF. Here the CDR3 DNA reads TGTGCCAGCTCACCTGCCGGGATCACCTACGAGCAGTACTTC.

The rearrangement links TRBV6-1 to TRBJ2-7; TRBD1 matches at 10 bases. The CDR3 loop spans 15 amino acids. V lost 6 bases and J lost 5; bases outside the gene matches: 10. Germline V gene data show CDR1 as MNHNS and CDR2 as SASEGT. This chain's CDR3 is CASRRQGARVDEQYF. The DNA for the CDR3 is TGTGCCAGCAGAAGACAGGGGGCGCGTGTGGACGAGCAGTACTTC.

This sequence joins TRBV5-1 and TRBJ2-1; D call uncertain. CDR3 length: 14 amino acids. CDR1 and CDR2 (germline): SGHRS, YFSETQ. V shed 0 bases and J shed 7 bases, with 11 bases lying between them. The CDR3 DNA sequence: TGCGCCAGCAGCTTGGCACGACTTCCAAATGAGCAGTTCTTC. It is translated as CASSLARLPNEQFF.

The chain has TRBV11-1 and TRBJ2-1, with 7 bases that match TRBD1. The V and J ends lost 2 bases and 7 bases, in that order; junction bases with no gene match: 11. In germline, CDR1 is SGHAT, CDR2 FQDESV (reference sequence). The CDR3 totals 16 residues. The CDR3 sequence is CASSLLPGQSVNEQFF. CDR3 coding DNA: TGTGCCAGCAGCTTACTACCGGGACAGTCGGTGAATGAGCAGTTCTTC.

The chain combines TRBV7-9 with TRBJ2-1; D call uncertain. The length of the CDR3 is 13 residues. V lost 5 bases and J lost 5, with 10 bases in between. Germline CDR1 SEHNR, CDR2 FQNEAQ (reference sequence). CDR3 sequence: CASSPSPNNEQFF. For the CDR3, the DNA is TGTGCCAGCAGCCCTTCCCCTAACAATGAGCAGTTCTTC.